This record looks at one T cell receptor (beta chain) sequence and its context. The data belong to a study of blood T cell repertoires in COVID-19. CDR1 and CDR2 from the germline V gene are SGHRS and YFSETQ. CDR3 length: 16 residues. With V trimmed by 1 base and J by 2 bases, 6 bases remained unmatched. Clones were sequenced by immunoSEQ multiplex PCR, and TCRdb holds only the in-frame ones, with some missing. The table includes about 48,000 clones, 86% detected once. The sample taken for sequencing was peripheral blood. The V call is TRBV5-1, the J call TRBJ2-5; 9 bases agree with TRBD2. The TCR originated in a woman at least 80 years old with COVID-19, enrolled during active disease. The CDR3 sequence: CASSLMASGGQETQYF. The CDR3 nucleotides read TGCGCCAGCAGCTTGATGGCGAGCGGGGGGCAAGAGACCCAGTACTTC.